The T cell receptor beta chain under discussion was sequenced for a study of T cells in Graves' hyperthyroidism and ophthalmopathy. Notes on the study in general: Most expanded thyroid clonotypes above 0.001 also appeared in blood. Model-based prediction identified ophthalmopathy a median around 6.5 months prior to its onset.

Uncontrolled infection, other autoimmune disease, pregnancy or lactation disqualified patients from enrolment. Amplification of TCR beta CDR3 regions used RNA as the template. TCR CDR3 underwent first-round RT-PCR with the HTBI primer set. MiXCR was run by TCRdb on the multiplex PCR reads, yielding one entry per CDR3 protein. The sample includes 550,000 to 700,000 distinct CDR3 sequences, approximately 44% of them seen just once. In this sample, this clonotype turned up a few times. Its specificity is unknown. The CDR3 totals 11 residues. Germline V gene data show CDR1 as SQVTM and CDR2 as ANQGSEA. J lost 7 bases, V lost 8 bases, and 7 bases had no gene match.

This clonotype was obtained from an adult woman with Graves' disease, either hyperthyroidism or ophthalmopathy (not recorded which). This chain joins TRBV29-1 and TRBJ1-2; TRBD1 matches 7 bases. Material for sequencing was peripheral blood or thyroid tissue (not recorded which). This CDR3 is CSTKGAGGYTF. For the CDR3, the DNA is TGCAGCACAAAGGGGGCTGGTGGCTACACCTTC.